This TCR beta chain stems from a study of blood T cells in healthy people across ages. Looked up from germline, CDR1 is SGHRS and CDR2 is YFSETQ. The CDR3 is 14 residues long. With a J-beta primer mix and a sample-barcoded 5' primer, a second PCR ran 7 to 11 cycles. With 12 random nucleotides, a template-switch adaptor tagged each individual cDNA molecule. The study obtained at least 3 million CDR3-containing paired-end reads from every sample. TCRdb ran MiXCR on the 5' RACE reads and lists one entry per CDR3 protein. The sample includes hundreds of thousands of distinct CDR3 sequences, under 70% of them seen just once.

The chain links TRBV5-1 to TRBJ2-5, with TRBD1 identical over 8 bases. The DNA end lines up better with TRBJ2-7; the J call may be wrong. Material: blood. The TCR was taken from a man in his 60s in good health. The CDR3 DNA reads TGCGCCAGCAGCTGGGCCAGGGGGCAGGACGAGCAGTACTTC. Residues: CASSWARGQDEQYF.